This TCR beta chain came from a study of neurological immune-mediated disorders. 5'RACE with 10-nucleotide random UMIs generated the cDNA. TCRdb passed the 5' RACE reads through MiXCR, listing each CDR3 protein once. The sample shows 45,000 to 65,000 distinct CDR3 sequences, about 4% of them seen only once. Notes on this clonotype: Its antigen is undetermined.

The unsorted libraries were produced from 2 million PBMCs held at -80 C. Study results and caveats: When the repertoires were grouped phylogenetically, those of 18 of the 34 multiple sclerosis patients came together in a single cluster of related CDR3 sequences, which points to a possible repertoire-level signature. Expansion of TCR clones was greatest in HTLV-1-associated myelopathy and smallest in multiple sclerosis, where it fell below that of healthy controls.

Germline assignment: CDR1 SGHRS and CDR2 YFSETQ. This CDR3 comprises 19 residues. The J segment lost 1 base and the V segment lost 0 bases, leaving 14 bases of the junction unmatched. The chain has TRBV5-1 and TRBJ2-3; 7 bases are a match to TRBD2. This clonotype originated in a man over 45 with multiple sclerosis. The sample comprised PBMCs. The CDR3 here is CASSLAGSWREWGTDTQYF. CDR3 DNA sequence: TGCGCCAGCAGCTTGGCCGGCTCGTGGCGGGAGTGGGGCACAGATACGCAGTATTTT.